The following is a TCR beta chain sequence with its context. Per the original methods: Estimates of nucleated cell counts were drawn from the amplification of reference gene primers. Sequencing used immunoSEQ multiplex PCR; TCRdb keeps in-frame clones, though not all of them. V, J and clone size reflect that table, while D and trimming were determined from the DNA. This table holds around 100,000 clones, roughly 80% found once. These data come from a study of blood T cell repertoires in COVID-19. Overall study context: COVID-19 samples from acute and convalescent phases originated in the United States, Italy and Spain. The cDNA or gDNA used as material had been derived from T cells, B-cell-depleted T cells, or PBMCs.

The CDR3 loop spans 13 amino acids. V was cut by 4 bases and J by 2 bases, with 8 bases left in between. CDR1 is ENHRY and CDR2 is SYGVKD in the germline V gene. The material sequenced was peripheral blood. The chain uses TRBV10-3 and TRBJ1-1, with a possible D match to TRBD1 (6 bases). This receptor was obtained from a human donor in a cohort sampled during active COVID-19. This CDR3 is CAISVTGNTEAFF. Here the CDR3 DNA reads TGTGCCATCAGTGTGACAGGTAACACTGAAGCTTTCTTT.